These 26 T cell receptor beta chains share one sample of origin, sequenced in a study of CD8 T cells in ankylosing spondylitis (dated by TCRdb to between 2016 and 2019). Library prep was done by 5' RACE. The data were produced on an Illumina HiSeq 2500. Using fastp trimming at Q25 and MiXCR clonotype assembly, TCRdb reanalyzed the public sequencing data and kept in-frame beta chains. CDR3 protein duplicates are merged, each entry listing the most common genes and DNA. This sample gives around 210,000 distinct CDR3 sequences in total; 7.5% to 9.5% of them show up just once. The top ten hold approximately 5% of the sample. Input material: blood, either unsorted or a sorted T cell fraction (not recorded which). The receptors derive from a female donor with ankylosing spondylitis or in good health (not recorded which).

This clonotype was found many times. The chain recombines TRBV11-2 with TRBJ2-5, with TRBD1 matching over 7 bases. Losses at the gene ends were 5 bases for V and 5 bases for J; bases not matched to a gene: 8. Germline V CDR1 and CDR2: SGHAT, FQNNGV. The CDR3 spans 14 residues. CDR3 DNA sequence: TGTGCCAGCAGCCAAGACAGGGCCTTGGAGACCCAGTACTTC. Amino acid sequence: CASSQDRALETQYF.

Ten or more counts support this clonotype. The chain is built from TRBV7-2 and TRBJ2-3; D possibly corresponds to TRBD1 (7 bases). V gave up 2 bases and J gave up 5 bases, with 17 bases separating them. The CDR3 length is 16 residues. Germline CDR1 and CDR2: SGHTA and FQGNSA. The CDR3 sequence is CASSLQGGPRGDTQYF. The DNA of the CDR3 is TGTGCCAGCAGCTTACAGGGGGGACCGAGGGGAGATACGCAGTATTTT.

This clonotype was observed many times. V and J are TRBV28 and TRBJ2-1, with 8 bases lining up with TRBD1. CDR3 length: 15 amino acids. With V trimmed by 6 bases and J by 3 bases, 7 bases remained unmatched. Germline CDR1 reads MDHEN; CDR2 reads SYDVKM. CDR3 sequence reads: CASRPDRGFYNEQFF. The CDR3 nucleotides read TGTGCCAGCAGGCCCGACAGGGGTTTCTACAATGAGCAGTTCTTC.

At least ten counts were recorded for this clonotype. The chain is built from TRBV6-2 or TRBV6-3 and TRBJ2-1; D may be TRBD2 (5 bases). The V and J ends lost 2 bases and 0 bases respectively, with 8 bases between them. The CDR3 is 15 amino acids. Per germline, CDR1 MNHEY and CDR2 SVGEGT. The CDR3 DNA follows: TGTGCCAGCAGTTACGCCGGGAACTCCTACAATGAGCAGTTCTTC. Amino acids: CASSYAGNSYNEQFF.

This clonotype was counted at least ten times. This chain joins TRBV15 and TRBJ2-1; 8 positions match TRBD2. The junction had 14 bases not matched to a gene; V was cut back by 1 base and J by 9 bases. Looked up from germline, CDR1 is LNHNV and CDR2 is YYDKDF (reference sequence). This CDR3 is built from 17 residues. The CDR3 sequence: CATSRGSAGVLGGEQFF. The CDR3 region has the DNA TGTGCCACCAGCAGAGGATCAGCGGGAGTACTTGGGGGTGAGCAGTTCTTC.

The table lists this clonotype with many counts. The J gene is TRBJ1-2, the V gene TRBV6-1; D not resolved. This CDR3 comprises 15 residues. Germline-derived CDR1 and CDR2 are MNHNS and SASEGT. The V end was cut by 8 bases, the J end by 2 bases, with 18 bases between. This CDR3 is CASGPRVLGNYGYTF. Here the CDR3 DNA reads TGTGCCAGCGGTCCTCGGGTCTTGGGAAACTATGGCTACACCTTC.

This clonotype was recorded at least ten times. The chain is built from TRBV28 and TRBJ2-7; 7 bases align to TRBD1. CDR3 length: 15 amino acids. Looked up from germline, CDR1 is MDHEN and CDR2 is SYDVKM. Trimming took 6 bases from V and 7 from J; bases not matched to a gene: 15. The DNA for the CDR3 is TGTGCCAGCAGCCCCTTGGCAGGGGACAGAAGAGAGCAGTACTTC. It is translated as CASSPLAGDRREQYF.

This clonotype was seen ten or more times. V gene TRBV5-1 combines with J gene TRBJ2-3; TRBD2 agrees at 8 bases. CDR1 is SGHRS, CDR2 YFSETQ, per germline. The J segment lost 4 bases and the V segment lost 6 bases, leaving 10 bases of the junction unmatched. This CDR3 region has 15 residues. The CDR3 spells CASKEGAGEADTQYF. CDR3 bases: TGCGCCAGCAAAGAGGGAGCGGGAGAGGCAGATACGCAGTATTTT.

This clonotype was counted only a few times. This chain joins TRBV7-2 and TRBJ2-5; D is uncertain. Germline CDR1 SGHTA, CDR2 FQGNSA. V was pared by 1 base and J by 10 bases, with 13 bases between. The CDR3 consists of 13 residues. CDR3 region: CASSLVGFLDQYF. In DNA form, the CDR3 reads TGTGCCAGCAGCTTAGTCGGTTTTCTTGACCAGTACTTC.

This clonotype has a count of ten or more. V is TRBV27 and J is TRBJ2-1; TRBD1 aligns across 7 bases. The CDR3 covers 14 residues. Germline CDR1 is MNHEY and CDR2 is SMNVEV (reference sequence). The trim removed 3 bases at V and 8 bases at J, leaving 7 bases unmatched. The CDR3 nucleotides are TGTGCCAGCAGTTTTTTCAGGGGGTCCGATGAGCAGTTCTTC. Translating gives CASSFFRGSDEQFF.

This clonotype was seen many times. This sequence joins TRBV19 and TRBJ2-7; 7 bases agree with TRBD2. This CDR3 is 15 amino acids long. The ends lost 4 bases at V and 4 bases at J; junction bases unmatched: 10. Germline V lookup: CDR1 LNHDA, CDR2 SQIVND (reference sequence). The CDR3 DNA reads TGTGCCAGTAGTACCTCCGTACTAGCGCTGTACGAGCAGTACTTC. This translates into CASSTSVLALYEQYF.

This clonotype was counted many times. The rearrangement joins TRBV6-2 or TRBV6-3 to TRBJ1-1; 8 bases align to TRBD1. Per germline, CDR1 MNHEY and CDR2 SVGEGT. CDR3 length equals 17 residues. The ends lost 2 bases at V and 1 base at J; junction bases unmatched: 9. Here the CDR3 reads CASSYLPGQGWNTEAFF. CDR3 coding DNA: TGTGCCAGCAGTTACCTCCCCGGACAGGGTTGGAACACTGAAGCTTTCTTT.

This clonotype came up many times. The CDR3 sequence is CASSFWGWGASYEQYF. The CDR3 DNA sequence: TGCGCCAGCAGCTTTTGGGGATGGGGGGCTTCCTACGAGCAGTACTTC. This chain links TRBV5-1 with TRBJ2-7; D tentatively fits TRBD1 or TRBD2 (6 bases each). Between the trimmed V and J ends, which lost 2 bases and 1 base, there was a span of 16 bases. Germline CDR1 is SGHRS and CDR2 is YFSETQ. This CDR3 has 16 residues.

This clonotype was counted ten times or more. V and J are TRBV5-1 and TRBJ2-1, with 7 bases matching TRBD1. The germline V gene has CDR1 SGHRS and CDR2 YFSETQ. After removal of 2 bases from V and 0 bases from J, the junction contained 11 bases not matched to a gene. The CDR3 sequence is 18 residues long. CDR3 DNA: TGCGCCAGCAGCTTAAGGGGGCGACCGGAAAGCTCCTACAATGAGCAGTTCTTC. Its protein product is CASSLRGRPESSYNEQFF.

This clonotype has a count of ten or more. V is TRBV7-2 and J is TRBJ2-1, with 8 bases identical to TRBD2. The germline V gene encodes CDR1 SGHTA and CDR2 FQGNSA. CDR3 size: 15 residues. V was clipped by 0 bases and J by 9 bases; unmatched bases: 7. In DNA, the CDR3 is TGTGCCAGCAGCTTAGCCCCAGCGGGAGTCGGTGAGCAGTTCTTC. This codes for CASSLAPAGVGEQFF.

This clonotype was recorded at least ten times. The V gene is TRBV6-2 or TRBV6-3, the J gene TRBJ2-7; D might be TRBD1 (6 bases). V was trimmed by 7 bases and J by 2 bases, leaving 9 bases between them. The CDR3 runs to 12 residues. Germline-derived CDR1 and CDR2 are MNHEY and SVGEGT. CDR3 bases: TGTGCCAGCAAGGGGGATGCCTACGAGCAGTACTTC. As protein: CASKGDAYEQYF.

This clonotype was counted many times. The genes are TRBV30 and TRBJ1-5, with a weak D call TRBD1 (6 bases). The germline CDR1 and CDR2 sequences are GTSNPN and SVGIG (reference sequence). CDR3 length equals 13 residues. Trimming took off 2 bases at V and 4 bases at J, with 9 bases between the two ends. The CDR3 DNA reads TGTGCCTGGAGTAACAGGGATAATCAGCCCCAGCATTTT. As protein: CAWSNRDNQPQHF. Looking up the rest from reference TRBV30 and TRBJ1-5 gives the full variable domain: SQTIHQWPATLVQPVGSPLSLECTVEGTSNPNLYWYRQAAGRGLQLLFYSVGIGQISSEVPQNLSASRPQDRQFILSSKKLLLSDSGFYLCAWSNRDNQPQHFGDGTRLSIL.

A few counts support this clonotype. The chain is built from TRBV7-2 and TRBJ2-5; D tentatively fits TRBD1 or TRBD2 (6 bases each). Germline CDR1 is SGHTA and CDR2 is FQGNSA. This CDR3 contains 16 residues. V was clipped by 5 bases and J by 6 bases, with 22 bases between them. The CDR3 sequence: CASSPSWGAEGKTQYF. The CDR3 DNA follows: TGTGCCAGCAGCCCTTCCTGGGGGGCCGAGGGGAAGACCCAGTACTTC.

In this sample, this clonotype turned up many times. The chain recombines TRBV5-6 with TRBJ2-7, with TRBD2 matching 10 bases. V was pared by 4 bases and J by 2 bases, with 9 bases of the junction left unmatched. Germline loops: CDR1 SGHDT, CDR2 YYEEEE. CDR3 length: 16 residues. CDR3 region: CASSLLTSGPPYEQYF. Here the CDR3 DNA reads TGTGCCAGCAGCCTGCTGACTAGCGGGCCTCCCTACGAGCAGTACTTC.

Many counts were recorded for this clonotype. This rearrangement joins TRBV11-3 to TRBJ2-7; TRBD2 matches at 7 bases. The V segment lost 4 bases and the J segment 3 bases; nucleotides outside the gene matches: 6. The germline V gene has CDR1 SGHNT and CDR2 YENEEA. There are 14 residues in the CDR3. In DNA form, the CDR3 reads TGTGCCAGCAGCTCAAGCAGCGGGATCTACGAGCAGTACTTC. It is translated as CASSSSSGIYEQYF.

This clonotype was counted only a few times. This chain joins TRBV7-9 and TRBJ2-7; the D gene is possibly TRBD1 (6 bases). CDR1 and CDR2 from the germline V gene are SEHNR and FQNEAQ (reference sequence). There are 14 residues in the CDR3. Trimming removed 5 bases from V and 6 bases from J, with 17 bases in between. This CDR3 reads CASSIGAGVSEQYF. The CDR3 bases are TGTGCCAGCAGCATCGGGGCAGGGGTCAGCGAGCAGTACTTC.

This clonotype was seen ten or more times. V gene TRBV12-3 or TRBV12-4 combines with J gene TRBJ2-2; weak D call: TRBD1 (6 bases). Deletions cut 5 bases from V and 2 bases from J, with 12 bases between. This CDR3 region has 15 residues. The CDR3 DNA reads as TGTGCCAGCAGTGTACTACAGGGTAACACCGGGGAGCTGTTTTTT. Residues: CASSVLQGNTGELFF.

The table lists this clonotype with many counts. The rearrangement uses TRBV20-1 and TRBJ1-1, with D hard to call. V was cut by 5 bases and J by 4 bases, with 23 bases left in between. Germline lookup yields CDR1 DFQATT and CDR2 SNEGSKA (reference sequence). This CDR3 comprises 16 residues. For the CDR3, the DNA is TGCAGTGCTGGCTGGAGAAGAGGCCTGGGGAGCACTGAAGCTTTCTTT. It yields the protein CSAGWRRGLGSTEAFF.

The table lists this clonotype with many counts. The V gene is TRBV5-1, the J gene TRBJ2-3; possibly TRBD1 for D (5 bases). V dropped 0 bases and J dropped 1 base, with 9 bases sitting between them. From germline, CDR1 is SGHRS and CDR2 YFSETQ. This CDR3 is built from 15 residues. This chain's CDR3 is CASSLDGHGTDTQYF. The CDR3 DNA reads TGCGCCAGCAGCTTGGACGGACATGGCACAGATACGCAGTATTTT.

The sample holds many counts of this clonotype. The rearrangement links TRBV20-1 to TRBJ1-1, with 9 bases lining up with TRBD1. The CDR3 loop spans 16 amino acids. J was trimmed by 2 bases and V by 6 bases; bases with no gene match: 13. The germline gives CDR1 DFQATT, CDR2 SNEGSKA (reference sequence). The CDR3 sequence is CSADHSGTGINTEAFF. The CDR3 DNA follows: TGCAGTGCGGACCACTCCGGGACAGGGATAAACACTGAAGCTTTCTTT.

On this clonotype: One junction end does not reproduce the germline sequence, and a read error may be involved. CDR3 sequence: CATSPPGYSGANVLTF. The CDR3 nucleotides read TGTGCCACCAGTCCGCCGGGTTACTCTGGGGCCAACGTCCTGACTTTC. V usage is TRBV12-3 or TRBV12-4 and J usage is TRBJ2-6; D unresolved. This CDR3 has 16 amino acids.